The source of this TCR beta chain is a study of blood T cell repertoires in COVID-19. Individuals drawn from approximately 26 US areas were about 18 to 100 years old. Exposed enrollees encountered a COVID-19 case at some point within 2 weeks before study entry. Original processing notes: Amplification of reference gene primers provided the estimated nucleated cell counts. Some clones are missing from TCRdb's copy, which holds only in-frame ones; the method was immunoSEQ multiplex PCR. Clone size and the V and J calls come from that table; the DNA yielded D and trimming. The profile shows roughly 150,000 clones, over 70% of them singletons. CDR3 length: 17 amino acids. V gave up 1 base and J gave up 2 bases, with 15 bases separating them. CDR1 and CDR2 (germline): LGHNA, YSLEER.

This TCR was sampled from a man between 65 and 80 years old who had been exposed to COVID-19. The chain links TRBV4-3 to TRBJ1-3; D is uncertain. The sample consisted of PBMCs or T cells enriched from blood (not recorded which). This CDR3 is CASSQGAEIGTGNTIYF. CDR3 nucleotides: TGCGCCAGCAGCCAAGGAGCGGAGATAGGGACTGGAAACACCATATATTTT.